This is a list of T cell receptor beta chains from one sample in a study of regulatory T cells in long-lasting Graves disease. TCRdb used MiXCR to reprocess the multiplex PCR reads, holding one entry per CDR3 protein. Found here are 360,000 or so distinct CDR3 sequences, about an eighth of them singletons; the top ten hold approximately 17%. In addition, the sample was reused for a study of T cells in Graves' hyperthyroidism and ophthalmopathy.

The sequenced sample was peripheral blood mononuclear cells (PBMCs), obtained at new diagnosis, from a patient treated with antithyroid drugs. The receptors come from a woman in her late teens or twenties with Graves disease. Both conserved end residues are part of each CDR3. A D gene is named only where the DNA matches it firmly. Size values are once, few and many counts, or a class for expanded clones, and some rows have none.

abundance: few
d_gene: TRBD2
j_gene: TRBJ2-7
v_gene: TRBV4-1
CDR3aa: CASSHGASGIYF
CDR3nt: TGCGCCAGCAGCCATGGGGCTAGCGGGATTTACTTC

abundance: many
d_gene: NA
j_gene: TRBJ2-7
v_gene: TRBV20-1
CDR3aa: CSARVPMRWQYF
CDR3nt: TGCAGTGCTAGAGTCCCCATGCGATGGCAGTACTTC

abundance: few
d_gene: NA
j_gene: TRBJ2-5
v_gene: TRBV6-1
CDR3aa: CASGSRGFGETQYF
CDR3nt: TGTGCCAGCGGGTCCCGGGGATTCGGAGAGACCCAGTACTTC

abundance: few
d_gene: NA
j_gene: TRBJ2-5
v_gene: TRBV28
CDR3aa: CASSFLGTPQETQYF
CDR3nt: TGTGCCAGCAGTTTTTTAGGGACTCCCCAAGAGACCCAGTACTTC

abundance: many
d_gene: NA
j_gene: TRBJ2-1
v_gene: TRBV20-1
CDR3aa: CSARASVNYNEQFF
CDR3nt: TGCAGTGCTAGGGCTAGCGTCAATTACAATGAGCAGTTCTTC

abundance: many
d_gene: NA
j_gene: TRBJ1-1
v_gene: TRBV2
CDR3aa: CASSEWDDRTSNTEAFF
CDR3nt: TGTGCCAGCAGTGAGTGGGACGACAGGACTTCGAACACTGAAGCTTTCTTT

abundance: many
d_gene: NA
j_gene: TRBJ2-1
v_gene: TRBV10-3
CDR3aa: CAISESQDEQFF
CDR3nt: TGTGCCATCAGTGAGTCTCAGGATGAGCAGTTCTTC

abundance: few
d_gene: NA
j_gene: TRBJ2-3
v_gene: TRBV7-2
CDR3aa: CASSLVKTDTQYF
CDR3nt: TGTGCCAGCAGCTTAGTGAAGACAGATACGCAGTATTTT

abundance: many
d_gene: NA
j_gene: TRBJ2-5
v_gene: TRBV12-3/TRBV12-4
CDR3aa: CASSHGSDTRETQYF
CDR3nt: TGTGCCAGCAGTCACGGATCCGATACGAGGGAGACCCAGTACTTC

abundance: few
d_gene: TRBD1
j_gene: TRBJ2-5
v_gene: TRBV6-1
CDR3aa: CASSRQTGKETQYF
CDR3nt: TGTGCCAGCAGCAGACAGACAGGGAAAGAGACCCAGTACTTC

abundance: many
d_gene: NA
j_gene: TRBJ1-2
v_gene: TRBV20-1
CDR3aa: CSASRTNAGGYTF
CDR3nt: TGCAGTGCTAGCAGGACCAACGCCGGAGGCTACACCTTC

abundance: many
d_gene: NA
j_gene: TRBJ2-3
v_gene: TRBV15
CDR3aa: CASADTDTQYF
CDR3nt: TGTGCCTCTGCGGACACAGATACGCAGTATTTT

abundance: NA
d_gene: TRBD2
j_gene: TRBJ2-1
v_gene: TRBV20-1
CDR3aa: CSAREELSSGRGDEQFF
CDR3nt: TGCAGTGCTAGAGAGGAATTATCTAGCGGGAGGGGGGATGAGCAGTTCTTC

abundance: many
d_gene: TRBD2
j_gene: TRBJ2-3
v_gene: TRBV27
CDR3aa: CATLEAGAGSDTQYF
CDR3nt: TGTGCCACTCTGGAAGCGGGGGCAGGATCGGATACGCAGTATTTT

abundance: NA
d_gene: NA
j_gene: TRBJ1-1
v_gene: TRBV20-1
CDR3aa: CRVGTVNTEAFF
CDR3nt: TGCAGGGTTGGGACGGTGAACACTGAAGCTTTCTTT

abundance: many
d_gene: TRBD2
j_gene: TRBJ2-3
v_gene: TRBV6-2/TRBV6-3
CDR3aa: CASSFLLLAGVSTDTQYF
CDR3nt: TGTGCCAGCAGTTTCCTTCTCCTAGCGGGGGTTAGCACAGATACGCAGTATTTT

abundance: many
d_gene: TRBD2
j_gene: TRBJ2-1
v_gene: TRBV20-1
CDR3aa: CSARGGIEQFF
CDR3nt: TGCAGTGCTAGGGGGGGGATTGAGCAGTTCTTC

abundance: NA
d_gene: NA
j_gene: TRBJ1-2
v_gene: TRBV29-1
CDR3aa: CSGRAPDGYTF
CDR3nt: TGCAGCGGCAGGGCCCCGGATGGCTACACCTTC

abundance: many
d_gene: NA
j_gene: TRBJ1-2
v_gene: TRBV6-1
CDR3aa: CASKAVNYGYTF
CDR3nt: TGTGCCAGCAAGGCGGTAAACTATGGCTACACCTTC

abundance: many
d_gene: TRBD1
j_gene: TRBJ1-1
v_gene: TRBV6-1
CDR3aa: CASSPDRATEAFF
CDR3nt: TGTGCCAGCAGTCCTGACAGGGCCACTGAAGCTTTCTTT

abundance: NA
d_gene: NA
j_gene: TRBJ2-7
v_gene: TRBV11-2
CDR3aa: CASSLEVSEQYF
CDR3nt: TGTGCCAGCAGCTTAGAGGTCAGCGAGCAGTACTTC

abundance: few
d_gene: NA
j_gene: TRBJ2-3
v_gene: TRBV29-1
CDR3aa: CSVRAEDTQYF
CDR3nt: TGCAGCGTCCGAGCCGAGGATACGCAGTATTTT

abundance: many
d_gene: NA
j_gene: TRBJ2-7
v_gene: TRBV27
CDR3aa: CASSLSGEIFYEQYF
CDR3nt: TGTGCCAGCAGTTTGTCCGGGGAAATATTTTACGAGCAGTACTTC

abundance: few
d_gene: NA
j_gene: TRBJ2-5
v_gene: TRBV6-1
CDR3aa: CASSPRNSQETQYF
CDR3nt: TGTGCCAGCAGTCCGAGAAATAGTCAAGAGACCCAGTACTTC

abundance: few
d_gene: TRBD2
j_gene: TRBJ2-5
v_gene: TRBV7-9
CDR3aa: CASRAGRGQETQYF
CDR3nt: TGTGCCAGCAGGGCCGGGAGGGGACAAGAGACCCAGTACTTC

abundance: many
d_gene: NA
j_gene: TRBJ2-7
v_gene: TRBV12-3/TRBV12-4
CDR3aa: CASRPHRIRDYEQYF
CDR3nt: TGTGCCAGCAGACCCCACAGGATTAGAGACTACGAGCAGTACTTC